This T cell receptor (beta chain) came from a study of regulatory T cells in long-lasting Graves disease. This clonotype was detected once. Its antigen is not known. The junction differs from germline at one of its ends, possibly a read error. Overall study findings and caveats: Relative to newly diagnosed Graves' patients, persistent ones had lower TCR diversity. The work looked only at peripheral blood and did not look at thyroid tissue. Persistent disease was associated with favored TRBV28 usage and with favored use of TRBJ1-2 and TRBJ2-5.

Time point denoted: persistent/refractory GD, antithyroid drugs over 5 years with positive TRAb. Extracted PBMC RNA gave rise to the TCR library. This CDR3 is 13 amino acids long. Looked up from germline, CDR1 is SGHRS and CDR2 is YFSETQ. Arm-PCR of CDR3 regions with iRepertoire HTBI primers generated TCR beta libraries. TCRdb called the multiplex PCR reads again in MiXCR, with one record for every CDR3 protein. Found here are 300,000 to 350,000 distinct CDR3 sequences, around a fifth of them singletons; the top ten hold roughly 29%. The rearrangement uses TRBV5-1 and TRBJ2-2, with a possible D match to TRBD2 (5 bases). Specimen: peripheral blood mononuclear cells (PBMCs), collected when the disease was refractory, from a patient treated with antithyroid drugs. The sequence was obtained from a female donor with Graves disease. In DNA, the CDR3 is TGCGCCAGCAGCGTAACGGCGGACGGGGAGTTGTTTTTT. Translating it yields CASSVTADGELFF.